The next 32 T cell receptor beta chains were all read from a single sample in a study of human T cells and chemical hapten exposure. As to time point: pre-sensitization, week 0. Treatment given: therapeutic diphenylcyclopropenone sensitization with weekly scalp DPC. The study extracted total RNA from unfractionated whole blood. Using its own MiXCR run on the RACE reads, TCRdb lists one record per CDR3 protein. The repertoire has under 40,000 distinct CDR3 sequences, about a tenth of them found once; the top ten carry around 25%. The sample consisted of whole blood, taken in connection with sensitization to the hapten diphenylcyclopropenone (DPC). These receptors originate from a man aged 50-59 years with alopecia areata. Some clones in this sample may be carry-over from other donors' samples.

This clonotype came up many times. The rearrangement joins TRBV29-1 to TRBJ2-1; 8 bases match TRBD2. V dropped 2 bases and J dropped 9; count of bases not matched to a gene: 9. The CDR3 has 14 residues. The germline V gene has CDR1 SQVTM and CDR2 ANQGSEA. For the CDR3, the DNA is TGCAGCGTTGAATGGGGCGCGGGAGGCACTGAGCAGTTCTTC. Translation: CSVEWGAGGTEQFF.

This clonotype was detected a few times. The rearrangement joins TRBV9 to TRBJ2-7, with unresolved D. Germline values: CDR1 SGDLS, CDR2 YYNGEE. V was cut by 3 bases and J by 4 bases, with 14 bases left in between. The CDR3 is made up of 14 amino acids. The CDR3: CASSADPGAYEQYF. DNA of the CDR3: TGTGCCAGCAGCGCCGACCCGGGCGCGTACGAGCAGTACTTC.

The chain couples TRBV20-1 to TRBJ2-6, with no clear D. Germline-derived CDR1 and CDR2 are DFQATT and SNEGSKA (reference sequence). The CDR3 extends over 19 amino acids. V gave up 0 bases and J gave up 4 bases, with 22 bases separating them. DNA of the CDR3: TGCAGTGCTAGAGAAATCGGATTGGGCACTGTAGGAGGGGCCAACGTCCTGACTTTC. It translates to CSAREIGLGTVGGANVLTF.

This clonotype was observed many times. The DNA of the CDR3 is TGTGCCAGCAGCTTAAGACCGGCCTCTGGGGCCAACGTCCTGACTTTC. Translation: CASSLRPASGANVLTF. The chain uses TRBV13 and TRBJ2-6; D is unresolved. The CDR3 has 16 amino acids. Germline lookup yields CDR1 PRHDT and CDR2 FYEKMQ (reference sequence). Deletions cut 2 bases from V and 0 bases from J, with 8 bases between.

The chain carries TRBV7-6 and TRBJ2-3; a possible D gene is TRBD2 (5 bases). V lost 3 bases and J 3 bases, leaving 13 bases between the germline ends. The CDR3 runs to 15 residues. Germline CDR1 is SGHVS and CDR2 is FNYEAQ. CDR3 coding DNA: TGTGCCAGCAGCTTGCCTCCGGGATGGACAGATACGCAGTATTTT. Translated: CASSLPPGWTDTQYF.

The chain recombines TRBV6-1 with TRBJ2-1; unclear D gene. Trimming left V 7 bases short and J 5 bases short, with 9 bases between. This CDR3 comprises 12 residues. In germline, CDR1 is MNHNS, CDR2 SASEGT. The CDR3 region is CASTQRNNEQFF. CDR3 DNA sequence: TGTGCCAGCACCCAACGGAACAATGAGCAGTTCTTC.

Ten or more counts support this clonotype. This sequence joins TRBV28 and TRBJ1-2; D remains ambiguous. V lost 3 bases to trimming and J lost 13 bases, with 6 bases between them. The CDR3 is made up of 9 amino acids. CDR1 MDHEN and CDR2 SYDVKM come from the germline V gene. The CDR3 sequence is CASSFPPTF. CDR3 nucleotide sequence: TGTGCCAGCAGTTTTCCCCCCACCTTC.

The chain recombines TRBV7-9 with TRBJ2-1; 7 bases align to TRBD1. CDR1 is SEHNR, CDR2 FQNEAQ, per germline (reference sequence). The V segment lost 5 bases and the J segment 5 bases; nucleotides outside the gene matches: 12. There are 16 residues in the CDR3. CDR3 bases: TGTGCCAGCAGCCTTAGTTTGGGGACAGATCACAATGAGCAGTTCTTC. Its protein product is CASSLSLGTDHNEQFF. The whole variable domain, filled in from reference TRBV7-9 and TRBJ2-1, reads DTGVSQNPRHKITKRGQNVTFRCDPISEHNRLYWYRQTLGQGPEFLTYFQNEAQLEKSRLLSDRFSAERPKGSFSTLEIQRTEQGDSAMYLCASSLSLGTDHNEQFFGPGTRLTVL.

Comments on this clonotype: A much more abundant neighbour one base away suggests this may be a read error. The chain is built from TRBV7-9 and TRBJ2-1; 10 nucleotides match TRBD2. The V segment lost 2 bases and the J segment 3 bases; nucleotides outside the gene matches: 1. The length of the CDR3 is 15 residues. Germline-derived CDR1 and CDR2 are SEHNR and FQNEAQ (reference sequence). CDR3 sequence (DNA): TGTGCCAGCAGCTTAAGCGGGAGGGGCTACAATGAGCAGTTCTTC. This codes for CASSLSGRGYNEQFF.

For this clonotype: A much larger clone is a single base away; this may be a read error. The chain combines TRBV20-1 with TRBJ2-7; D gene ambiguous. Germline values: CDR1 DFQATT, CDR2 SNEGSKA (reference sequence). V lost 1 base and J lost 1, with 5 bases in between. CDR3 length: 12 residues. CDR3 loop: CSARAISYEQYF. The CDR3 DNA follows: TGCAGTGCTAGAGCTATTTCCTACGAGCAGTACTTC.

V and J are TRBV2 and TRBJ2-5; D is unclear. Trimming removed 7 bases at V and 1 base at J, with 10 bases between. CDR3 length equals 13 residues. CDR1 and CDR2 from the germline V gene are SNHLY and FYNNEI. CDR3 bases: TGTGCCAGCATGTCAGCCCTCCAAGAGACCCAGTACTTC. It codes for CASMSALQETQYF.

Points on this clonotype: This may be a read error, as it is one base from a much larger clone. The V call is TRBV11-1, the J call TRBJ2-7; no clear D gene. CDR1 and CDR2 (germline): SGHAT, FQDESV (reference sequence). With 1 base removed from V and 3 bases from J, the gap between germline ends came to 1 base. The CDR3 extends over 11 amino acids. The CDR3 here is CASSLDYEQYF. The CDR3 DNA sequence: TGTGCCAGCAGCTTAGACTACGAGCAGTACTTC. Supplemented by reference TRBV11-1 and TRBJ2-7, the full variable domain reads EAEVAQSPRYKITEKSQAVAFWCDPISGHATLYWYRQILGQGPELLVQFQDESVVDDSQLPKDRFSAERLKGVDSTLKIQPAELGDSAMYLCASSLDYEQYFGPGTRLTVT.

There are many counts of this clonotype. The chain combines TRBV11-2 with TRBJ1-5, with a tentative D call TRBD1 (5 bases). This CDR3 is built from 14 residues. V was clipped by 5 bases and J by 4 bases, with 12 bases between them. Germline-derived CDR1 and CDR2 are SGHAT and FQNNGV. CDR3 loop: CASSAGPNNQPQHF. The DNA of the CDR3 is TGTGCCAGCAGCGCGGGACCTAATAATCAGCCCCAGCATTTT.

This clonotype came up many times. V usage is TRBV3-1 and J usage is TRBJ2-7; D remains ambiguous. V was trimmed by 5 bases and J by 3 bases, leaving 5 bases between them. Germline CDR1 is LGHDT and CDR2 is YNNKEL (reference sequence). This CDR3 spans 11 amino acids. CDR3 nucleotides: TGTGCCAGCAGCTTAAACTACGAGCAGTACTTC. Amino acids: CASSLNYEQYF.

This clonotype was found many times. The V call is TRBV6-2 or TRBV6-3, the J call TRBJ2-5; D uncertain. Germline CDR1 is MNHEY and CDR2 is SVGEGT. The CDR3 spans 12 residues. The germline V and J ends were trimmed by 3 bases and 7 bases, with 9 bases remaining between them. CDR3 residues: CASSYEVGTQYF. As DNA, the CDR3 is TGTGCCAGCAGTTATGAAGTTGGGACCCAGTACTTC.

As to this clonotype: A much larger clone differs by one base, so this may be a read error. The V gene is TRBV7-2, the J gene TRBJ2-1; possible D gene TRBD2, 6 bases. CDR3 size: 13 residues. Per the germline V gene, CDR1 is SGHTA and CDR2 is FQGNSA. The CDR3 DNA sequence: TGTGCCAGCAGCCCCACTAGCCCCAATGAGCAGTGCTTC. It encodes CASSPTSPNEQCF.

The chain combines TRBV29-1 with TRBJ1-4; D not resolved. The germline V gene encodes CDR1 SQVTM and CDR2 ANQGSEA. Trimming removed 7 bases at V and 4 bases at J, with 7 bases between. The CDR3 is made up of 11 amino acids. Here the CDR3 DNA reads TGCAGCGCGGGGAGTAATGAAAAACTGTTTTTT. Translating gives CSAGSNEKLFF.

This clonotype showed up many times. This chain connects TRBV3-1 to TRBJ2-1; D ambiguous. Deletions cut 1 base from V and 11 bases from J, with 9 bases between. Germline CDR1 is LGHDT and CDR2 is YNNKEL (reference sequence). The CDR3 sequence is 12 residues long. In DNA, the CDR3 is TGTGCCAGCAGCCAAGTTAATAGGAAGCAGTTCTTC. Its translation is CASSQVNRKQFF.

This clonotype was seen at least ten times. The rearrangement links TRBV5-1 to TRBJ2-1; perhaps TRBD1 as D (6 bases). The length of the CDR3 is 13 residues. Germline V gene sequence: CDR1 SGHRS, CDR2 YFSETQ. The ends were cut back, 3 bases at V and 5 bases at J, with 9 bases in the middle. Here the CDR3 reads CASSSRTDNEQFF. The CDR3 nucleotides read TGCGCCAGCAGCTCCCGGACAGACAATGAGCAGTTCTTC.

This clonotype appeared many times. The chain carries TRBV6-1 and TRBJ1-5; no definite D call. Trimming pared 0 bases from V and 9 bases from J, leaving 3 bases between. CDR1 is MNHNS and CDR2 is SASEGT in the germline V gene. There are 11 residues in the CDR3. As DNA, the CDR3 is TGTGCCAGCAGTGAAGCGCCGCCCCAGCATTTT. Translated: CASSEAPPQHF.

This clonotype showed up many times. Here the CDR3 DNA reads TGTGCCAGCAGTGACGGGGTCTGGGATACGCAGTATTTT. Protein: CASSDGVWDTQYF. V gene TRBV6-1 combines with J gene TRBJ2-3; TRBD2 is a possible D gene (5 bases). V shed 3 bases and J shed 6 bases, with 10 bases lying between them. The germline gives CDR1 MNHNS, CDR2 SASEGT. There are 13 residues in the CDR3.

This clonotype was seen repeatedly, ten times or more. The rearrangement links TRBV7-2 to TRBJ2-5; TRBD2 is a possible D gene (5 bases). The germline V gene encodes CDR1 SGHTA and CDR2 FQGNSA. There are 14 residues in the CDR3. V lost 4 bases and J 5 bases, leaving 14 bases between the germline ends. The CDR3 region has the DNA TGTGCCAGCAGCTGGCGTGGTCCGGGGGAGACCCAGTACTTC. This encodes CASSWRGPGETQYF.

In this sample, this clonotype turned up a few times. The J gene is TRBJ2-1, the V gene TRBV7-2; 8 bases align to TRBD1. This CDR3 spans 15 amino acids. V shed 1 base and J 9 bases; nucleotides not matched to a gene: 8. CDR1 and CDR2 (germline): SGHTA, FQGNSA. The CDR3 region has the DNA TGTGCCAGCAGCTTAGAGAGACAGGGGACGGGTGAGCAGTTCTTC. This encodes CASSLERQGTGEQFF.

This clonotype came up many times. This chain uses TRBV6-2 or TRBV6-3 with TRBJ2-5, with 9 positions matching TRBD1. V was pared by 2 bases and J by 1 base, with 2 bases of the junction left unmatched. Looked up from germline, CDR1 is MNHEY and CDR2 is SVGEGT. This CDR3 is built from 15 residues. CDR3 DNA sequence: TGTGCCAGCAGTTACGGGACAGGGCTCCAAGAGACCCAGTACTTC. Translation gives CASSYGTGLQETQYF.

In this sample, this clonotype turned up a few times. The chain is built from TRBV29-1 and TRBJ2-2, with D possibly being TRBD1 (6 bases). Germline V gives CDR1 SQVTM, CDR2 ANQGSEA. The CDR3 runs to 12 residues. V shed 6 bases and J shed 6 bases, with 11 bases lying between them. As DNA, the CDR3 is TGCAGCGTACAAACAGGGTCCGGGGAGCTGTTTTTT. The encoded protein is CSVQTGSGELFF.

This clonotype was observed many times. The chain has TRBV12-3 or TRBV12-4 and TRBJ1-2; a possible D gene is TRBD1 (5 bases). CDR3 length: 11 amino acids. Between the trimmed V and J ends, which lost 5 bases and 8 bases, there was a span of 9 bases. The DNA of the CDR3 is TGTGCCAGCAGTCGGGACCCCGGCTACACCTTC. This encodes CASSRDPGYTF.

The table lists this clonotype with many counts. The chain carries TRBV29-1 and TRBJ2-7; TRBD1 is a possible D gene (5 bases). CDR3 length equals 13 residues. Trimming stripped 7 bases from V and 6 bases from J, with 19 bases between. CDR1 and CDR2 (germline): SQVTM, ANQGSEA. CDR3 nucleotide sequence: TGCAGCGCTGCATTGCAGGGAAACGGCGAGCAGTACTTC. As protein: CSAALQGNGEQYF.

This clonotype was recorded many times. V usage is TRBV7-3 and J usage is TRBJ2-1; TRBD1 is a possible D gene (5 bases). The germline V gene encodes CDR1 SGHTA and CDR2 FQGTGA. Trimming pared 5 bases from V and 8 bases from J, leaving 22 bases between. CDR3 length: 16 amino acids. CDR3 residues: CASSPGLGSNDDEQFF. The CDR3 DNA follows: TGTGCCAGCAGCCCAGGGCTGGGTAGTAACGATGATGAGCAGTTCTTC.

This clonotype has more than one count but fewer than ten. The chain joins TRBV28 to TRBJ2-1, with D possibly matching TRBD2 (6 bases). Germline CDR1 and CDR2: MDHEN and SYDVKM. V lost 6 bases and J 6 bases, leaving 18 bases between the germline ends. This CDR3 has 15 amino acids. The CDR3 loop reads CASRPDGISGNEQFF. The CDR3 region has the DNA TGTGCCAGCAGGCCAGATGGAATTAGCGGCAATGAGCAGTTCTTC. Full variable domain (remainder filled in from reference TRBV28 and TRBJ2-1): DVKVTQSSRYLVKRTGEKVFLECVQDMDHENMFWYRQDPGLGLRLIYFSYDVKMKEKGDIPEGYSVSREKKERFSLILESASTNQTSMYLCASRPDGISGNEQFFGPGTRLTVL.

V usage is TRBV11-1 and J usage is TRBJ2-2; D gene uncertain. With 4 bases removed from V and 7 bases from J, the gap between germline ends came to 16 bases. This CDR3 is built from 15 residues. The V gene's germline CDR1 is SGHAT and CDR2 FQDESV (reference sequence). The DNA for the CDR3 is TGTGCCAGCAGCTCCCTCGGGCTAGTTGGCGGGGAGCTGTTTTTT. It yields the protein CASSSLGLVGGELFF.

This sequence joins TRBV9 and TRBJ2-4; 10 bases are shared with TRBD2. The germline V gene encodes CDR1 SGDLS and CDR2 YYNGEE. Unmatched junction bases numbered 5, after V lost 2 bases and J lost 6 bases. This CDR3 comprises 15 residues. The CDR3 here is CASSVLAGDGNIQYF. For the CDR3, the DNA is TGTGCCAGCAGCGTTCTAGCGGGAGATGGAAACATTCAGTACTTC.

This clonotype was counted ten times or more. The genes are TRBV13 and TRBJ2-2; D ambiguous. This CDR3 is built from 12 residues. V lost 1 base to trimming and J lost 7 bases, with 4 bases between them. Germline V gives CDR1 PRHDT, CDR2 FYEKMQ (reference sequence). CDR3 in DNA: TGTGCCAGCAGCTTAGTTAACGGGGAGCTGTTTTTT. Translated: CASSLVNGELFF. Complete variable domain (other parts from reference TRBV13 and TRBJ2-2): AAGVIQSPRHLIKEKRETATLKCYPIPRHDTVYWYQQGPGQDPQFLISFYEKMQSDKGSIPDRFSAQQFSDYHSELNMSSLELGDSALYFCASSLVNGELFFGEGSRLTVL.